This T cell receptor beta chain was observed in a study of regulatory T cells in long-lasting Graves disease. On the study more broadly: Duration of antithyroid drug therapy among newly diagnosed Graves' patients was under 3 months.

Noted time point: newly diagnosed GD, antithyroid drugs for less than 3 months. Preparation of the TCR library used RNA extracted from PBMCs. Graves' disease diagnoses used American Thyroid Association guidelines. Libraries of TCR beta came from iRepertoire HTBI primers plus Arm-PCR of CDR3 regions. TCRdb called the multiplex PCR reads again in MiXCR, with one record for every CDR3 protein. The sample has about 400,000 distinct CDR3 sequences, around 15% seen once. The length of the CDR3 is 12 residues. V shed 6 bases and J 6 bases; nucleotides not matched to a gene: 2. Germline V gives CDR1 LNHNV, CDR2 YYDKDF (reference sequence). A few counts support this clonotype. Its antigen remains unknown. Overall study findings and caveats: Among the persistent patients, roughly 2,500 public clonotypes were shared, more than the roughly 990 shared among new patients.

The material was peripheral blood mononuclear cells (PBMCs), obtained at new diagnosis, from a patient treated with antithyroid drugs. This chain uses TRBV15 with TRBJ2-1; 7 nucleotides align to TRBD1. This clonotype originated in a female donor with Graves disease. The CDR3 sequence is CATRTGVNEQFF. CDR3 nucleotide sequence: TGTGCCACCAGAACAGGGGTCAATGAGCAGTTCTTC.